The sequence of this T cell receptor (beta chain) was determined in a study of T cells expressing NK-cell markers. Study summary: Source material for TCR beta repertoires consisted of sorted CD3+CD56+NKG2C+, CD3+CD56+NKG2C- and CD3+CD56-NKG2C+ T cells. Broader study findings: Each of 6 or 7 donors carried dominant NKG2C+ clonotypes accounting for about 1.0-8% of CD8+ T cells. These clonotypes additionally ranked first within the CD3+CD56-NKG2C+ fraction of a few donors.

From germline, CDR1 is SGHTA and CDR2 FQGNSA. The CDR3 sequence is 17 residues long. 5'RACE template switching with UMIs generated TCR beta cDNA. From the 5' RACE reads, TCRdb lists one entry per CDR3 protein and no DNA. The table lists 300,000 to 500,000 distinct CDR3 sequences. Notes on this clonotype: Its antigen is unidentified.

What was sequenced was blood T cells: a sorted CD56 or NKG2C T cell subset, CD4+ or CD8+ T cells, or bulk PBMC T cells (not recorded which). The chain recombines TRBV7-2 with TRBJ2-5; TCRdb reports TRBD2, a call that lacks DNA to check it against. This receptor was obtained from a woman aged 50 to 60 in good health. The CDR3 sequence: CASSSPGLAGDLETQYF.